Reported below is one T cell receptor (beta chain). Its antigen is not yet known. One base away there is no much larger clone; base qualities are not given. The specimens were post-treatment primary, local recurrence and metastasis tumors obtained from patients with a poor prognosis. Frozen resected lung metastases of osteosarcoma were used as metastasis specimens. The entry originates in a study of the immune and genomic landscape of osteosarcoma (TCRdb year 2020). For the wider study: The overall cohort comprised fewer than 55 pediatric and adult patients with high-grade osteosarcoma, with a median age at diagnosis of approximately 27 years (range about 5-90). The cohort was enriched for poor-risk disease, with 73% to 80% showing unfavorable pathologic response to standard therapy and around 70% deceased. In the overall cohort, roughly three fifths of patients were male, and over 75% had localized disease at diagnosis. Osteosarcoma specimens were profiled with whole genome, RNA and T-cell receptor sequencing plus immunohistochemistry and reverse phase protein arrays so that immunogenic potential could be defined. The osteosarcoma immunogenomic landscape was characterized by integrating TCR sequencing results with transcriptome, protein array and immunostaining data. The goal of the study was to explain why immune checkpoint inhibitors show limited clinical activity in osteosarcoma. Three patients contributed a couple of samples from the same tumor site. What the research found in general, with its limitations: Sample size was not determined by any statistical method, because osteosarcoma is rare and every possible sample was collected. Overall, productive TCR clonality was low, with an average of 0.09 and a maximum of 0.3, which suggests limited T-cell clonal expansion. In five cases, a single hyperexpanded clone dominated the repertoire, and each of these five cases had fewer than 100 T-cell clonotypes. Rather than matched normal tissue, external data from normal skin and healthy peripheral blood provided the clonality benchmarks. Along with the frozen tumor specimens, matched blood was collected from just a couple of patients. Higher TCR productive clonality was observed in the immune-hot C3 cluster than in the cold C1 cluster, although TCR productive clonality remained low overall.

TCR beta chain CDR3 regions were immunosequenced with the ImmunoSEQ Assay (Adaptive Biotechnologies). On the study's bioinformatics: The ImmunoSEQ Analyzer platform was used to export TCRB rearrangements, read counts, read proportions and gene usage. T-cell clonality was calculated on productive rearrangements as 1 minus Pielou's evenness. In the clonal space homeostasis analysis, clonotypes were grouped as rare, small, medium, large or hyperexpanded (0.01 to 1 of the repertoire). TCR productive clonality was compared across immune clusters C1, C2 and C3 using the Wilcoxon rank sum test. This immuneACCESS table, as held by TCRdb, lists in-frame sequences with V and J called but not all clones. Of the missing ones, under half trace to an unresolved V gene in checked studies; the others have no known cause. For V, J and clone size, that table is used; D and trimming come from the DNA. The sample yields some 390 clones; 70% to 85% were counted once. About a sixth of the sample belongs to the ten largest clones.

Material: metastatic tumor tissue from the lung. In the paper's terms, the cell subset or site label means: lung metastasis of osteosarcoma. The TCR sequence derives from a man younger than 35 with osteosarcoma. The age is the age at diagnosis.

The nucleotide sequence is TGTGCCAGCAGATTTACAGGAGCTGGAAACACCATATATTTT. It translates to CASRFTGAGNTIYF. The receptor chain draws on TRBV6-5 and TRBJ1-3; possibly the D gene is TRBD1, per 5 matching bases. From a lookup of the germline V gene, CDR1 and CDR2 are MNHEY and SVGAGI. The CDR3 sequence holds 14 residues, the cysteine and phenylalanine included. Only the CDR3 DNA is retained, 42 bases long and in frame from the first base. Cut back by 6 bases and 2 bases, the V and J ends lie 11 bases apart.